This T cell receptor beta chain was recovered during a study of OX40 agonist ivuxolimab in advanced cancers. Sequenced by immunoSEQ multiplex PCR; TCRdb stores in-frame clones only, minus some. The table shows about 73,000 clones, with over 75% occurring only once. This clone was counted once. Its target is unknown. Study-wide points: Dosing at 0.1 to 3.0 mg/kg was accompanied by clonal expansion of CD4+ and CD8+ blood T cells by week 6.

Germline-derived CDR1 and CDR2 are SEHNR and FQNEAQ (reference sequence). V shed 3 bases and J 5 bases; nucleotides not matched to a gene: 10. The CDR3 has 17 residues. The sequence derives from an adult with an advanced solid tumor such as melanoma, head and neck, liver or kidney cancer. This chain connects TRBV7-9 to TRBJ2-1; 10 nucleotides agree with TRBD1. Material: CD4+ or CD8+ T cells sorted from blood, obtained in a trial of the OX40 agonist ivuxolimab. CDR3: CASSFGQGDLINNEQFF. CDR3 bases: TGTGCCAGCAGCTTCGGACAGGGGGATTTGATAAACAATGAGCAGTTCTTC.